This is a list of T cell receptor beta chains from one sample in a study of blood T cell repertoires in COVID-19. The table came from immunoSEQ multiplex PCR; TCRdb's copy has only in-frame clones and leaves some out. The data show about 170,000 clones, more than 70% seen once. Sample: peripheral blood. Receptors were obtained from a woman in her 70s who had recovered from COVID-19. CDR3s include the opening cysteine and the closing phenylalanine or tryptophan. The D gene is left open where the match is weak. Rows give clone size only sometimes, using once, few, many, or a class for an expanded clone.

V gene	D gene	J gene	clone size	CDR3 DNA	CDR3 protein
TRBV7-2	TRBD2	TRBJ2-3	once	TGTGCCAGCAGCCCCCCCAGCGGGAGGGCAGATACGCAGTATTTT	CASSPPSGRADTQYF
TRBV2	-	TRBJ1-5	-	TGTGCCAGCGAGCCCGTGTTTAGCAATCAGCCCCAGCATTTT	CASEPVFSNQPQHF
TRBV10-2	-	TRBJ2-2	once	TGCGCCAGCGGACTGGGGGCGGGGGTCCGCACCGGGGAGCTGTTTTTT	CASGLGAGVRTGELFF
TRBV5-1	-	TRBJ1-3	-	TGCGCCAGCGCGGACAGCTCTGGAAACACCATATATTTT	CASADSSGNTIYF
TRBV3-1/TRBV3-2	-	TRBJ1-4	once	TGTGCCAGCAGCCCACCGGGACACCATAATGAAAAACTGTTTTTT	CASSPPGHHNEKLFF
TRBV4-2	-	TRBJ1-1	-	TGTGCCAGCAGCCAACCACAGGTTGTGGCCTCTGAAGCTTTCTTT	CASSQPQVVASEAFF
TRBV10-3	TRBD1	TRBJ1-1	-	TGTGCCATCACCCAGCTGCAGGGGGCGGCTGAAGCTTTCTTT	CAITQLQGAAEAFF
TRBV5-1	TRBD2	TRBJ2-1	-	TGCGCCAGCAGCCCAGGACTAGCGGGAGGCGAGCAGTTCTTC	CASSPGLAGGEQFF
TRBV20-1	TRBD2	TRBJ2-7	-	TGCAGTGCTAGTCCGGGCGGGAGGACCTACGAGCAGTACTTC	CSASPGGRTYEQYF
TRBV9	-	TRBJ2-7	once	TGTGCCAGCAGCGTAGCCGACAGAGCCTACGAGCAGTACTTC	CASSVADRAYEQYF
TRBV5-1	TRBD1	TRBJ1-2	-	TGCGCCAGCGCCAGCACAGGGGGCCTTTATGGCTACACCTTC	CASASTGGLYGYTF
TRBV5-4	-	TRBJ1-1	-	TGTGCCAGCAGCCGACGGGGGGGGGCTTTCTTT	CASSRRGGAFF
TRBV28	-	TRBJ2-5	-	TGTGCCAGCAGTTTATGGTCCGGGGAAGGAGAGACCCAGTACTTC	CASSLWSGEGETQYF
TRBV29-1	TRBD1	TRBJ2-2	-	TGCAGCGTTGAAGATATCGGACAGGGGGCGAACACCGGGGAGCTGTTTTTT	CSVEDIGQGANTGELFF
TRBV30	-	TRBJ1-2	-	TGTGCCTGGACGAGGCCTATGGGCTATGGCTACACCTTC	CAWTRPMGYGYTF
TRBV11-3	-	TRBJ2-2	-	TGTGCCAGCAGCCCCAGGCCGAACACCGGGGAGCTGTTTTTT	CASSPRPNTGELFF